These T cell receptor beta chains were read from a single sample in a study of human T cells and chemical hapten exposure. TCRdb used MiXCR to reprocess the RACE reads, holding one entry per CDR3 protein. The table records around 340,000 distinct CDR3 sequences, around 7% of them present only once. The material was whole blood, obtained in connection with sensitization to the hapten diphenylcyclopropenone (DPC). The receptors stem from a woman in her late teens or twenties with alopecia areata. Some clones in this sample may be carry-over from other donors' samples. CDR3s include the opening cysteine and the closing phenylalanine or tryptophan. Fields, in order: V gene, CDR3 protein.

TRBV20-1 | CSASLRTNEKLFF
TRBV12-3/TRBV12-4 | CASTLDSGSYEQYF
TRBV27 | CASSFQVSPFRETQYF
TRBV4-1 | CASSRYGTEAFF
TRBV6-2/TRBV6-3 | CASRDGSSYNEQFF
TRBV5-5 | CASSSLRDRDEKLFF
TRBV7-3 | CASSPGQGSSYGYTF
TRBV3-1 | CASSQLEKLFF
TRBV29-1 | CSVVASGGDTQYF
TRBV9 | CASSVDSGGAWELFF
TRBV12-3/TRBV12-4 | CASTPPVQGEKLFF
TRBV3-1 | CASSQNEGSEQFF